Presented here are 15 T cell receptor beta chains from one specimen sequenced in a study of blood T cell repertoires in COVID-19. Profiling relied on immunoSEQ multiplex PCR, and the TCRdb table lists in-frame clones only, not all of them. The sample lists some 260,000 clones; approximately 90% were seen once. Specimen: PBMCs or T cells enriched from blood (not recorded which). These receptors were collected from a woman aged 30 to 39 with acute COVID-19.

The chain joins TRBV5-1 to TRBJ2-1; 7 bases match TRBD2. Germline V gene sequence: CDR1 SGHRS, CDR2 YFSETQ. Losses at the gene ends were 3 bases for V and 3 bases for J; bases not matched to a gene: 6. The CDR3 contains 15 residues. Here the CDR3 reads CASSSVGGGYNEQFF. The CDR3 DNA reads TGCGCCAGCAGCTCCGTTGGCGGGGGCTACAATGAGCAGTTCTTC.

V is TRBV5-6 and J is TRBJ2-1, with no clear D. V was shortened by 0 bases and J by 3 bases, with 7 bases between the two germline ends. The germline CDR1 and CDR2 sequences are SGHDT and YYEEEE. This CDR3 has 14 residues. The CDR3 nucleotides read TGTGCCAGCAGCTTGGGACGGGTCTACAATGAGCAGTTCTTC. It specifies CASSLGRVYNEQFF.

This rearrangement joins TRBV9 to TRBJ1-2; D is unclear. V was clipped by 0 bases and J by 4 bases, with 10 bases between them. Germline V gene sequence: CDR1 SGDLS, CDR2 YYNGEE. The CDR3 length is 14 residues. CDR3 bases: TGTGCCAGCAGCGTAGATGAGGGCCCCTATGGCTACACCTTC. Its protein product is CASSVDEGPYGYTF.

The CDR3 sequence is CASSPSGDRYGYTF. CDR3 in DNA: TGTGCCAGCAGTCCCTCAGGGGACCGCTATGGCTACACCTTC. V usage is TRBV28 and J usage is TRBJ1-2; D may be TRBD1 (6 bases). This CDR3 has 14 residues. Trimming shortened V by 5 bases and J by 4 bases, and 14 bases separated the two germline ends. Germline CDR1 reads MDHEN; CDR2 reads SYDVKM.

V and J are TRBV19 and TRBJ1-1; maybe TRBD1 (6 bases). The germline gives CDR1 LNHDA, CDR2 SQIVND (reference sequence). This CDR3 comprises 14 residues. The V and J ends lost 6 bases and 3 bases respectively, with 14 bases between them. This CDR3 is CASRLQGIHTEAFF. CDR3 DNA sequence: TGTGCCAGTAGGTTACAGGGAATCCACACTGAAGCTTTCTTT.

The CDR3 bases are TGTGCCAGCGGACAGACTAGCGGTGGGGTCGGGGAGCTGTTTTTT. It encodes CASGQTSGGVGELFF. The chain joins TRBV27 to TRBJ2-2, with 9 bases lining up with TRBD2. Germline assignment: CDR1 MNHEY and CDR2 SMNVEV (reference sequence). The CDR3 covers 15 residues. Trimming removed 8 bases from V and 7 bases from J; junction bases left unmatched: 11.

This clone was seen only once. The rearrangement links TRBV10-3 to TRBJ1-1; no clear D. Germline V gene lookup returns CDR1 ENHRY and CDR2 SYGVKD. The V and J ends lost 6 bases and 1 base respectively, with 9 bases between them. The CDR3 totals 13 residues. This CDR3 is CAIRLDTNTEAFF. In nucleotides, the CDR3 is TGTGCCATCAGGCTAGATACGAACACTGAAGCTTTCTTT.

The genes are TRBV28 and TRBJ1-2; unclear D gene. CDR1 MDHEN and CDR2 SYDVKM come from the germline V gene. V was cut by 5 bases and J by 2 bases, with 27 bases left in between. This CDR3 comprises 19 residues. This CDR3 is CASSTYEATRGNPNYGYTF. CDR3 bases: TGTGCCAGCAGTACCTACGAGGCAACCAGAGGGAACCCCAACTATGGCTACACCTTC.

The chain has TRBV4-1 and TRBJ1-1; D remains unclear. The ends were cut back, 3 bases at V and 2 bases at J, with 10 bases in the middle. Germline V gives CDR1 MGHRA, CDR2 YSYEKL. The CDR3 is made up of 14 amino acids. The CDR3 is CASSHPGSNTEAFF. The CDR3 DNA is TGCGCCAGCAGCCACCCGGGTAGCAACACTGAAGCTTTCTTT.

The rearrangement uses TRBV7-9 and TRBJ1-1; 9 positions match TRBD1. The junction had 12 bases not matched to a gene; V was cut back by 5 bases and J by 2 bases. The CDR3 length is 17 residues. Germline V lookup: CDR1 SEHNR, CDR2 FQNEAQ (reference sequence). This CDR3 is CASSLLDRGVRNTEAFF. DNA for the CDR3: TGTGCCAGCAGCCTACTAGACAGGGGGGTACGAAACACTGAAGCTTTCTTT.

V usage is TRBV13 and J usage is TRBJ2-5; 9 nucleotides line up with TRBD2. CDR3 length: 18 amino acids. Germline CDR1 reads PRHDT; CDR2 reads FYEKMQ (reference sequence). With 0 bases clipped from V and 2 bases from J, the junction kept 10 bases outside the gene matches. The CDR3 loop is CASSLGSLGGRDQETQYF. CDR3 nucleotide sequence: TGTGCCAGCAGCTTAGGATCTCTGGGCGGGAGGGATCAAGAGACCCAGTACTTC.

The V gene is TRBV29-1, the J gene TRBJ2-2, with TRBD1 matching 9 bases. V gave up 2 bases and J gave up 1 base; unmatched junction bases: 5. CDR3 size: 16 residues. Germline CDR1 and CDR2: SQVTM and ANQGSEA. The CDR3 bases are TGCAGCGTTGAACTTAGGGGACAGGGGAACACCGGGGAGCTGTTTTTT. Protein product: CSVELRGQGNTGELFF.

V gene TRBV9 combines with J gene TRBJ2-1; TRBD2 might be the D (7 bases). The V and J ends lost 4 bases and 9 bases respectively, with 20 bases between them. Germline V gives CDR1 SGDLS, CDR2 YYNGEE. CDR3 size: 15 residues. The CDR3 loop reads CASSSRGAPGGEQFF. In nucleotides, the CDR3 is TGTGCCAGCAGCTCTCGGGGGGCTCCCGGGGGTGAGCAGTTCTTC.

This sequence joins TRBV5-6 and TRBJ2-7, with TRBD1 matching 8 bases. J gave up 0 bases and V 4 bases, and 9 bases lay outside the gene matches. The CDR3 runs to 16 residues. Germline values: CDR1 SGHDT, CDR2 YYEEEE. This CDR3 reads CASSPLGTGVSYEQYF. Written as DNA, the CDR3 is TGTGCCAGCAGCCCACTGGGGACAGGAGTCTCCTACGAGCAGTACTTC.

The chain has TRBV6-2 or TRBV6-3 and TRBJ1-1; weak D call: TRBD1 (6 bases). V was pared by 6 bases and J by 3 bases, with 17 bases between. CDR3 length equals 15 residues. Per germline, CDR1 MNHEY and CDR2 SVGEGT. The CDR3 spells CASSILSAGDTEAFF. The DNA for the CDR3 is TGTGCCAGCAGCATCCTGTCGGCAGGGGACACTGAAGCTTTCTTT.